This TCR beta chain was obtained from a study of blood T cell repertoires in COVID-19. How the authors handled the data: Reference gene primers were amplified, and this amplification served to estimate nucleated cell counts. Sequencing was performed with immunoSEQ multiplex PCR; in TCRdb, only in-frame clones are kept and a portion is missing. D and trimming come from the DNA, and the V and J calls and clone size come from that table. The sample includes over 60,000 clones, around 74% of them seen just once. There are 13 residues in the CDR3. Germline CDR1 and CDR2: SGHKS and YYEKEE (reference sequence). V shed 4 bases and J shed 1 base, with 8 bases lying between them.

The specimen sequenced was peripheral blood. The TCR sequence derives from a man aged 55 to 70 with COVID-19, enrolled during active disease. J is TRBJ2-5 and V is TRBV5-5, with D possibly being TRBD1 (6 bases). The CDR3 reads CASSGQPQETQYF. For the CDR3, the DNA is TGTGCCAGCAGCGGACAGCCCCAAGAGACCCAGTACTTC.